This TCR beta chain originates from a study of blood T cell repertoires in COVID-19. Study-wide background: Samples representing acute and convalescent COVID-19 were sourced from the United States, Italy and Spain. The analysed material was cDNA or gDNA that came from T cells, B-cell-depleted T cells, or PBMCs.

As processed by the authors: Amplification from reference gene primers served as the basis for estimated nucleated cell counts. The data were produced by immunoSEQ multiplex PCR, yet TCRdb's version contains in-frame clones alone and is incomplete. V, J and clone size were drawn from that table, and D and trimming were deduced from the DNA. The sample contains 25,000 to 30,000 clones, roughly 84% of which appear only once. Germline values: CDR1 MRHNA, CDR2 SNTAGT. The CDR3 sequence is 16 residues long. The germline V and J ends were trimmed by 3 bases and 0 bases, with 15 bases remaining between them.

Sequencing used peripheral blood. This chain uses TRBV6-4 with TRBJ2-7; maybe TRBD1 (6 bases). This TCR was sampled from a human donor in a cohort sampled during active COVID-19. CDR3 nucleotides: TGTGCCAGCAGTGAAAGGACACAGGGAAACTCCTACGAGCAGTACTTC. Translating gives CASSERTQGNSYEQYF.